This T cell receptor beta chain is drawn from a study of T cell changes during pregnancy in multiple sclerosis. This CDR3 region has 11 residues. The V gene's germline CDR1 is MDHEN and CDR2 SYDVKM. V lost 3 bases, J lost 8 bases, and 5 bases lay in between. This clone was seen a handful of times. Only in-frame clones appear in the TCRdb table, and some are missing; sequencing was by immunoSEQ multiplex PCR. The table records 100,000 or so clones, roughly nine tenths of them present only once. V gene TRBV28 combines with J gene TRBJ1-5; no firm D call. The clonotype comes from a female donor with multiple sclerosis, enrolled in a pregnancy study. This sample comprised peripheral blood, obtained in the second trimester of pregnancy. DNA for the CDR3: TGTGCCAGCAGTTTGCGGGAGCCCCAGCATTTT. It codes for CASSLREPQHF.